What follows are 7 T cell receptor beta chains derived from one specimen sequenced in a study of blood T cell repertoires in COVID-19. Clones were read by immunoSEQ multiplex PCR, and TCRdb kept only the in-frame ones, dropping some. This sample has 300,000 to 400,000 clones, with 65% to 90% found just once. The sample was PBMCs or T cells enriched from blood (not recorded which). The receptor source for this set is a woman between 40 and 50 years old with acute COVID-19.

This clone was found once. The V call is TRBV2, the J call TRBJ1-2, with TRBD1 as a possible D gene (6 bases). Per germline, CDR1 SNHLY and CDR2 FYNNEI. The CDR3 spans 13 residues. V was pared by 8 bases and J by 8 bases, with 18 bases between. CDR3 region: CASPQAGAKGYTF. The CDR3 DNA reads TGTGCCAGCCCCCAGGCGGGGGCAAAGGGCTACACCTTC.

The chain has TRBV5-1 and TRBJ1-1, with TRBD1 matching over 7 bases. Per the germline V gene, CDR1 is SGHRS and CDR2 is YFSETQ. The CDR3 totals 14 residues. V trimming: 5 bases; J trimming: 0 bases; junction bases outside the gene matches: 4. CDR3 in amino acids: CASREGGLNTEAFF. The CDR3 region has the DNA TGCGCCAGCAGAGAAGGGGGCTTGAACACTGAAGCTTTCTTT. The variable domain in full, with the rest retrieved from reference TRBV5-1 and TRBJ1-1, is KAGVTQTPRYLIKTRGQQVTLSCSPISGHRSVSWYQQTPGQGLQFLFEYFSETQRNKGNFPGRFSGRQFSNSRSEMNVSTLELGDSALYLCASREGGLNTEAFFGQGTRLTVV.

The chain combines TRBV19 with TRBJ1-5; D call uncertain. Germline loops: CDR1 LNHDA, CDR2 SQIVND (reference sequence). The CDR3 runs to 13 residues. Trimming removed 1 base from V and 7 bases from J, with 8 bases in between. The CDR3 DNA sequence: TGTGCCAGTAGTATAGTGGAGGTACAGCCCCAGCATTTT. It is translated as CASSIVEVQPQHF.

This clone was seen just once. The chain links TRBV10-3 to TRBJ2-3, with 11 bases matching TRBD2. Germline trimming cut 2 bases from V and 0 bases from J; bases unmatched to any gene: 10. This CDR3 has 19 amino acids. Germline values: CDR1 ENHRY, CDR2 SYGVKD. The CDR3 region is CAISEGLAGGPVSTDTQYF. DNA for the CDR3: TGTGCCATCAGTGAGGGTTTAGCGGGGGGGCCCGTCAGCACAGATACGCAGTATTTT.

This clone was seen only a few times. CDR3 nucleotide sequence: TGCGCCAGCAGCCAGAACAGGGTTCCCACAGATACGCAGTATTTT. Encoded protein: CASSQNRVPTDTQYF. This sequence joins TRBV4-3 and TRBJ2-3; D is possibly TRBD1 (6 bases). From germline, CDR1 is LGHNA and CDR2 YSLEER. The germline V and J ends were trimmed by 3 bases and 2 bases, with 12 bases remaining between them. The CDR3 runs to 15 residues.

V gene TRBV7-2 combines with J gene TRBJ1-1, with 8 bases fitting TRBD1. V lost 2 bases to trimming and J lost 2 bases; unmatched junction nucleotides: 10. There are 17 residues in the CDR3. Germline V gene lookup returns CDR1 SGHTA and CDR2 FQGNSA. The CDR3 reads CASSLPRDRPQNTEAFF. Written as DNA, the CDR3 is TGTGCCAGCAGCTTACCCCGGGACAGGCCACAAAACACTGAAGCTTTCTTT.

This clone was counted a few times. The rearrangement links TRBV19 to TRBJ2-1, with unresolved D. This CDR3 comprises 14 residues. Per germline, CDR1 LNHDA and CDR2 SQIVND (reference sequence). Trimming took off 6 bases at V and 0 bases at J, with 9 bases between the two ends. For the CDR3, the DNA is TGTGCCAGTAGGGCGAGGAGCTCCTACAATGAGCAGTTCTTC. Protein product: CASRARSSYNEQFF.